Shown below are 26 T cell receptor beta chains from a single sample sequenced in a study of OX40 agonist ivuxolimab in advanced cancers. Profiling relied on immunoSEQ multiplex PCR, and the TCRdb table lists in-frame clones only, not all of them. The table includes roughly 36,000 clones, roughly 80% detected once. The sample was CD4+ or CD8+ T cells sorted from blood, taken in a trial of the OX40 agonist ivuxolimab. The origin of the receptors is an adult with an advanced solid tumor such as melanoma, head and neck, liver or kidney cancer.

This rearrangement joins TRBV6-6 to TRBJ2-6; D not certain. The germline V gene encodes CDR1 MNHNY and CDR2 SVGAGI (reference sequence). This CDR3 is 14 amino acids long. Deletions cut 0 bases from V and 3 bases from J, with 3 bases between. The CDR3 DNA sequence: TGTGCCAGCAGTTACTCGAATGGGGCCAACGTCCTGACTTTC. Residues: CASSYSNGANVLTF.

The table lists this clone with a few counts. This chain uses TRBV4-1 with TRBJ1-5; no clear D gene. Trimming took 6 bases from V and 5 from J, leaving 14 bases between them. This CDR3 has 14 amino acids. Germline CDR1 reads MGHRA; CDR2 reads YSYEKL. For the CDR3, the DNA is TGCGCCAGCAGGGGTCTGGGGTTTGATCAGCCCCAGCATTTT. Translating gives CASRGLGFDQPQHF.

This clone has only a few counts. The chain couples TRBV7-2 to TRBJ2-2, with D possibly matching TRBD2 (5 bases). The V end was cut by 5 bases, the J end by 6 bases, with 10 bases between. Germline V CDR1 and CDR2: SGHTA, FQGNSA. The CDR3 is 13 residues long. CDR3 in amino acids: CASSTTRSGELFF. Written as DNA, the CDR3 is TGTGCCAGCAGCACCACTAGGTCCGGGGAGCTGTTTTTT. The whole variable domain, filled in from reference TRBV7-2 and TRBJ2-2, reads GAGVSQSPSNKVTEKGKDVELRCDPISGHTALYWYRQSLGQGLEFLIYFQGNSAPDKSGLPSDRFSAERTGGSVSTLTIQRTQQEDSAVYLCASSTTRSGELFFGEGSRLTVL.

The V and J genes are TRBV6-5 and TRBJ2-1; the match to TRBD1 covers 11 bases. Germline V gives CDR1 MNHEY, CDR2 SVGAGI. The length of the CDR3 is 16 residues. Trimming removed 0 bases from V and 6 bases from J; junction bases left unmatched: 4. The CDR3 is CASSYSVGTGGNEQFF. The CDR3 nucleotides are TGTGCCAGCAGTTACTCTGTAGGGACAGGGGGCAATGAGCAGTTCTTC.

The CDR3 loop reads CAIPMGVRISYEQYF. CDR3 nucleotide sequence: TGTGCCATCCCGATGGGCGTACGCATCTCCTACGAGCAGTACTTC. V is TRBV21-1 and J is TRBJ2-7; TRBD1 was called by the table and not checked on the DNA. TRBV21-1 is classified as a pseudogene. The CDR3 is made up of 15 amino acids.

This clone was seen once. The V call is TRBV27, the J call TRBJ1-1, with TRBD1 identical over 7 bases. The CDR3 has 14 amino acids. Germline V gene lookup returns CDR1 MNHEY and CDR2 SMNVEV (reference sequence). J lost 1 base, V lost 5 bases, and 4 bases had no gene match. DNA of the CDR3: TGTGCCAGCAGTCCATGGACAGGGAACACTGAAGCTTTCTTT. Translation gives CASSPWTGNTEAFF.

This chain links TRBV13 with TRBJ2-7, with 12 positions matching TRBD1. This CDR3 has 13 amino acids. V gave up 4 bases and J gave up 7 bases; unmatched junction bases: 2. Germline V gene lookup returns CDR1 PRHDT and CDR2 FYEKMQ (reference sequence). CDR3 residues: CASSWDRGREQYF. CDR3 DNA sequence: TGTGCCAGCAGCTGGGACAGGGGGCGGGAGCAGTACTTC.

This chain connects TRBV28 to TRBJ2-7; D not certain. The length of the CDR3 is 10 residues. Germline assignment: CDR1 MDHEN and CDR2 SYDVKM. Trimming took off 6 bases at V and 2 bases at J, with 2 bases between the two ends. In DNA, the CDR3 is TGTGCCAGCAGCGCCTACGAGCAGTACTTC. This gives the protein CASSAYEQYF.

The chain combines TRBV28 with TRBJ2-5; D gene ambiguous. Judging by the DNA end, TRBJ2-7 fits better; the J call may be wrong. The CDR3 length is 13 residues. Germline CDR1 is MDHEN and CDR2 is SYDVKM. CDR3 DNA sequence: TGTGCCAGCAGTTTACCCCGGACGGTCGAGCAGTACTTC. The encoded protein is CASSLPRTVEQYF.

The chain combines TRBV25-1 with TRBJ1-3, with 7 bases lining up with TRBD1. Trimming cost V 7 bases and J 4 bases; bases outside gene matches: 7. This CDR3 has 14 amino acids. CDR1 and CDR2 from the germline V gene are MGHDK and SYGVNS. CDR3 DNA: TGTGCCAGCACCGCAGGGGGATCCGGAAACACCATATATTTT. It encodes CASTAGGSGNTIYF.

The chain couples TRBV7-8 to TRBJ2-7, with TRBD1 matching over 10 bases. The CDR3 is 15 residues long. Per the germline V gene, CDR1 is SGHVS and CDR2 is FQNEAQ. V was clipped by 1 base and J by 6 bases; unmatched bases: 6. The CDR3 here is CASSLGYRTGGEQYF. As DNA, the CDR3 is TGTGCCAGCAGCTTAGGGTATCGGACAGGGGGCGAGCAGTACTTC.

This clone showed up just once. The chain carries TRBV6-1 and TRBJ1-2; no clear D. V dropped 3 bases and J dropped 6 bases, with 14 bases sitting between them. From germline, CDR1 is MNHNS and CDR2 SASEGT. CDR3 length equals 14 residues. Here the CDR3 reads CASSDDRNRDGYTF. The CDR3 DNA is TGTGCCAGCAGTGACGACCGAAATAGGGATGGCTACACCTTC.

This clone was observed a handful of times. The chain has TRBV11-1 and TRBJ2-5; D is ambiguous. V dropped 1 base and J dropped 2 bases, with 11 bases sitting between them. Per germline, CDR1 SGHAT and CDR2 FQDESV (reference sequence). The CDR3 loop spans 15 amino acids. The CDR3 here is CASSLVGPVQETQYF. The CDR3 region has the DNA TGTGCCAGCAGCTTAGTAGGGCCAGTACAAGAGACCCAGTACTTC. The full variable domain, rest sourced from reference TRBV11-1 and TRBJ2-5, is EAEVAQSPRYKITEKSQAVAFWCDPISGHATLYWYRQILGQGPELLVQFQDESVVDDSQLPKDRFSAERLKGVDSTLKIQPAELGDSAMYLCASSLVGPVQETQYFGPGTRLLVL.

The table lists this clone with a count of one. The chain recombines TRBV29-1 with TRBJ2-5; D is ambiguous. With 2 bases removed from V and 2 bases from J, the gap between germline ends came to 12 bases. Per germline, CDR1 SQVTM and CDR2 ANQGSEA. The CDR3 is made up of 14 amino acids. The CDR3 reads CSVEFWAAQETQYF. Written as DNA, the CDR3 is TGCAGCGTTGAATTTTGGGCAGCACAAGAGACCCAGTACTTC.

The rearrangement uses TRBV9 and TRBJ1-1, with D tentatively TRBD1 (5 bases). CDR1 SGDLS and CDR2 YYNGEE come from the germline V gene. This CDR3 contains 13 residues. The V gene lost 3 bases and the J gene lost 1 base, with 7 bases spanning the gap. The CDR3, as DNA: TGTGCCAGCAGCGCGCAGGGGAACACTGAAGCTTTCTTT. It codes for CASSAQGNTEAFF.

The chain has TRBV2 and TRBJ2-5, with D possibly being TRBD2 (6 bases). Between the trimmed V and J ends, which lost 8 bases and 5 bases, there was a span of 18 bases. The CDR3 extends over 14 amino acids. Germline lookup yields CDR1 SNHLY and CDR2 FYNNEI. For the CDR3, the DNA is TGTGCCAGCTTTATGAGGGGCGCGGGGGAGACCCAGTACTTC. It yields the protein CASFMRGAGETQYF.

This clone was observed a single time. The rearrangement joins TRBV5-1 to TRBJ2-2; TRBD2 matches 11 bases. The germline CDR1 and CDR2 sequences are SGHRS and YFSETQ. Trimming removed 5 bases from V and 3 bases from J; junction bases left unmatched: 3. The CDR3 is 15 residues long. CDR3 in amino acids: CASSWTSGYTGELFF. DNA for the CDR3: TGCGCCAGCAGTTGGACTAGCGGGTACACCGGGGAGCTGTTTTTT. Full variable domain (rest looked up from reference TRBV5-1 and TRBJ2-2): KAGVTQTPRYLIKTRGQQVTLSCSPISGHRSVSWYQQTPGQGLQFLFEYFSETQRNKGNFPGRFSGRQFSNSRSEMNVSTLELGDSALYLCASSWTSGYTGELFFGEGSRLTVL.

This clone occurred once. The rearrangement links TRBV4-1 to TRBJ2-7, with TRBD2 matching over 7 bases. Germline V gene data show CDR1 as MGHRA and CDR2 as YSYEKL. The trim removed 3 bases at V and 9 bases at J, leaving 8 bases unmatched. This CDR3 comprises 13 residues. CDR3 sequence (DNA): TGCGCCAGCAGCCACGCCGCGACGGGAGGGCAGTACTTC. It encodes CASSHAATGGQYF.

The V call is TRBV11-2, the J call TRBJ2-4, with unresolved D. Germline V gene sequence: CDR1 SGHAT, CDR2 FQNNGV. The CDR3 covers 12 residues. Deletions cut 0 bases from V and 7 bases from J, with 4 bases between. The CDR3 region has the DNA TGTGCCAGCAGCTTAGATAGCAACATTCAGTACTTC. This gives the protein CASSLDSNIQYF.

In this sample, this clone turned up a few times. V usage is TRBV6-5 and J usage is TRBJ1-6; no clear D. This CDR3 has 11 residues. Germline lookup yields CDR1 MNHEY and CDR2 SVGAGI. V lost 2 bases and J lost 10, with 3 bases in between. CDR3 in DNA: TGTGCCAGCAGTTACGGATCACCCCTCCACTTT. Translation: CASSYGSPLHF.

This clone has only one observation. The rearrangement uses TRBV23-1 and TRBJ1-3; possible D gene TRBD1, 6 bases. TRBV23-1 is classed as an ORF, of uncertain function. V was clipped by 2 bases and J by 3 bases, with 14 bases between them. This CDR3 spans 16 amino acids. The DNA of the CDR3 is TGCGCCAGCAGTCAAAGGGGGTTATGGTGTGGAAACACCATATATTTT. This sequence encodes CASSQRGLWCGNTIYF.

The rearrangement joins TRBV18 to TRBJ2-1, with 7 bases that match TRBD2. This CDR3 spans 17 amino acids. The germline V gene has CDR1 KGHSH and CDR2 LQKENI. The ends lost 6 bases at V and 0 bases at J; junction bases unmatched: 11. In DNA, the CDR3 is TGTGCCAGCTCTCCCCTTGGTGCTAGCGGCTCCTACAATGAGCAGTTCTTC. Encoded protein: CASSPLGASGSYNEQFF. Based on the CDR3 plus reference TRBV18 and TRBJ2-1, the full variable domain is NAGVMQNPRHLVRRRGQEARLRCSPMKGHSHVYWYRQLPEEGLKFMVYLQKENIIDESGMPKERFSAEFPKEGPSILRIQQVVRGDSAAYFCASSPLGASGSYNEQFFGPGTRLTVL.

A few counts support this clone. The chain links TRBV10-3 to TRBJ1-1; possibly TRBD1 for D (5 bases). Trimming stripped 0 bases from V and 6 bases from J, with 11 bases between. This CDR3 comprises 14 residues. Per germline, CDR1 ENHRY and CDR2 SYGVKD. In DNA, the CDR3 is TGTGCCATCAGTGAGTCCCCAGGGCTGGCTGAAGCTTTCTTT. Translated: CAISESPGLAEAFF.

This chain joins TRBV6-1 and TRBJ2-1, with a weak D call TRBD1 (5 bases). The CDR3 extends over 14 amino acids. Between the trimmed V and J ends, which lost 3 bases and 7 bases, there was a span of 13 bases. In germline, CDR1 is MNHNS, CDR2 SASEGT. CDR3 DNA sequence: TGTGCCAGCAGTGACGTCCTAGGGGCGAATGAGCAGTTCTTC. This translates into CASSDVLGANEQFF.

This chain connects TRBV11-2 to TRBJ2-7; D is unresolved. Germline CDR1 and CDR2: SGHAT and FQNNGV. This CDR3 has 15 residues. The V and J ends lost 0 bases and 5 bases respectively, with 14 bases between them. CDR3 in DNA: TGTGCCAGCAGCTTAGATTACGGACCCACTAACGAGCAGTACTTC. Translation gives CASSLDYGPTNEQYF.

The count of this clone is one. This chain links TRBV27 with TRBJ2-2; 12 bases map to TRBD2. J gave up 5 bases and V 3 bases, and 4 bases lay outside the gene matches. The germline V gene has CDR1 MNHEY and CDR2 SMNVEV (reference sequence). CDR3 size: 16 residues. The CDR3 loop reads CASSFLAGGQTGELFF. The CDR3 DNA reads TGTGCCAGCAGTTTTCTAGCGGGAGGGCAAACCGGGGAGCTGTTTTTT.